This TCR beta chain was sequenced for a study of T cell responses to AZD1222 COVID-19 vaccine. Study information: Second-dose groups at about 4 or about 12 weeks were pooled.

Generated by immunoSEQ multiplex PCR, the TCRdb table keeps only in-frame clones and is missing some. This sample has 160,000 or so clones; approximately 90% occur once, and the top ten carry approximately 4.7%. The sequencing here drew on peripheral blood, taken on day 0 of AZD1222 vaccination. This sequence originates from an adult in good health.

CDR3 amino acids: CASSYAEVGGPRTDTQYF. The CDR3 coding sequence is TGTGCCAGCAGTTACGCCGAGGTGGGGGGACCTCGCACAGATACGCAGTATTTT. J is TRBJ2-3 and V is TRBV6-2 or TRBV6-3; possibly TRBD2 for D (6 bases). Germline CDR1 MNHEY, CDR2 SVGEGT. V lost 2 bases to trimming and J lost 1 base, with 19 bases between them. The CDR3 spans 18 residues.